This T cell receptor beta chain was obtained from a study of cytomegalovirus exposure and HLA in healthy donors. Germline assignment: CDR1 LNHDA and CDR2 SQIVND (reference sequence). The CDR3 totals 13 residues. Trimming removed 3 bases from V and 3 bases from J, with 8 bases in between. Sequencing used immunoSEQ multiplex PCR; TCRdb keeps in-frame clones, though not all of them. This sample carries roughly 300,000 clones, roughly 85% of them seen once, and the ten largest clones take around 0.84%. Overall study findings and caveats: CMV antigen specificity was confirmed in vitro for a few CMV-associated chains.

As concerns this clone: What it binds is unknown.

The specimen sequenced was PBMCs. The rearrangement joins TRBV19 to TRBJ1-1, with a weak D call TRBD1 (6 bases). The receptor was derived from a woman younger than 30 in good health and CMV-seronegative. The CDR3 loop reads CASSINRDTEAFF. For the CDR3, the DNA is TGTGCCAGTAGTATTAACAGGGACACTGAAGCTTTCTTT. Variable domain in full (rest from reference TRBV19 and TRBJ1-1): DGGITQSPKYLFRKEGQNVTLSCEQNLNHDAMYWYRQDPGQGLRLIYYSQIVNDFQKGDIAEGYSVSREKKESFPLTVTSAQKNPTAFYLCASSINRDTEAFFGQGTRLTVV.